This T cell receptor beta chain was obtained from a study of beta chain features in type 1 diabetes. Germline-derived CDR1 and CDR2 are KGHSH and LQKENI. V was cut by 2 bases and J by 6 bases, with 8 bases left in between. CDR3 length: 13 residues. Expressed TCRB transcripts were sequenced, since all the RNA that had been isolated was reverse transcribed. Libraries were prepared by immunoSEQ multiplex PCR; TCRdb keeps only in-frame clonotypes and omits some of them. The table lists over 350,000 clones, approximately 15% of them singletons, with 0.019% in the top ten. This clone was counted a few times.

Sequencing was performed on naive CD4+ T cells from blood. The chain recombines TRBV18 with TRBJ2-1; D unresolved. This receptor was obtained from a woman between 18 and 29 years old in good health. The CDR3 region is CASSPGQVNEQFF. The CDR3 DNA reads as TGTGCCAGCTCACCAGGGCAGGTCAATGAGCAGTTCTTC.